The rows below give T cell receptor beta chains drawn from one sample of a study of T cell responses to AZD1222 COVID-19 vaccine. Only in-frame clones appear in the TCRdb table, and some are missing; sequencing was by immunoSEQ multiplex PCR. The sample holds around 100,000 clones, about 87% seen once. The material was peripheral blood, obtained on day 0 of AZD1222 vaccination. The receptors shown here come from an adult in good health. Each CDR3 is given with its conserved first and last residue. D genes are given only for firm matches. Rows give clone size only sometimes, using once, few, many, or a class for an expanded clone.

D	V	size	J	CDR3	DNA
TRBD1	TRBV5-4	.	TRBJ1-3	CASSVMGQGGNTIYF	TGTGCCAGCAGCGTTATGGGACAGGGGGGAAACACCATATATTTT
.	TRBV28	.	TRBJ1-4	CASSSEGVANEKLFF	TGTGCCAGCAGTTCCGAGGGGGTGGCTAATGAAAAACTGTTTTTT
.	TRBV4-3	.	TRBJ2-5	CASSQEVWQTQYF	TGCGCCAGCAGCCAAGAAGTGTGGCAGACCCAGTACTTC
.	TRBV11-3	.	TRBJ2-3	CASSLVGLATDTQYF	TGTGCCAGCAGCTTAGTGGGGCTAGCGACAGATACGCAGTATTTT
.	TRBV9	.	TRBJ2-1	CASSEGPGSPEQFF	TGTGCCAGCAGCGAGGGCCCAGGGAGTCCTGAGCAGTTCTTC
.	TRBV30	.	TRBJ1-6	CAWSVGPFYNSPLHF	TGTGCCTGGAGTGTAGGACCATTCTATAATTCACCCCTCCACTTT
TRBD1	TRBV7-2	.	TRBJ2-7	CASSLVTGGLYEQYF	TGTGCCAGCAGCTTAGTGACAGGGGGCCTATACGAGCAGTACTTC
.	TRBV4-2	.	TRBJ1-3	CASSRSPASGNTIYF	TGTGCCAGCAGCCGTAGCCCCGCCTCTGGAAACACCATATATTTT
.	TRBV5-6	.	TRBJ2-2	CASSLYSYTGELFF	TGTGCCAGCAGCTTATACAGCTACACCGGGGAGCTGTTTTTT
TRBD1	TRBV11-2	.	TRBJ1-1	CASSLGTANTEAFF	TGTGCCAGCAGCCTTGGGACAGCGAACACTGAAGCTTTCTTT
.	TRBV18	.	TRBJ1-3	CASSPNRNSGNTIYF	TGTGCCAGCTCACCAAACAGAAACTCTGGAAACACCATATATTTT
TRBD1	TRBV6-5	.	TRBJ1-2	CASSLTGEGYTF	TGTGCCAGCAGCCTGACAGGGGAGGGCTACACTTTC
.	TRBV7-2	.	TRBJ1-3	CASSLEGSGNTIYF	TGTGCCAGCAGCTTAGAAGGTTCTGGAAACACCATATATTTT
.	TRBV7-9	.	TRBJ1-2	CASSPRGKNGYTF	TGTGCCAGCAGCCCTCGGGGAAAGAATGGCTACACCTTC
.	TRBV11-2	once	TRBJ1-5	CASSLDGTYQPQHF	TGTGCCAGCAGCTTAGACGGGACCTATCAGCCCCAGCATTTT
.	TRBV6-4	once	TRBJ1-5	CASSEGSGTGQPQHF	TGTGCCAGCAGTGAGGGGTCCGGGACGGGTCAGCCCCAGCATTTT
TRBD2	TRBV6-2/TRBV6-3	.	TRBJ2-1	CASSYSGAGGIYNEQFF	TGTGCCAGCAGTTACTCAGGAGCGGGAGGGATCTACAATGAGCAGTTCTTC
.	TRBV19	.	TRBJ2-5	CASSIGYGETQYF	TGTGCCAGTAGTATAGGGTACGGAGAGACCCAGTACTTC
.	TRBV6-5	.	TRBJ2-5	CASSPTSETQYF	TGTGCCAGCAGCCCAACTTCGGAGACCCAGTACTTC
.	TRBV28	.	TRBJ1-4	CASSRGREKLFF	TGTGCCAGCAGTCGCGGGAGAGAAAAACTGTTTTTT
.	TRBV7-9	few	TRBJ1-3	CASSWANSGNTIYF	TGTGCCAGCAGCTGGGCGAACTCTGGAAACACCATATATTTT
TRBD1	TRBV11-3	.	TRBJ2-5	CASSSLDRGETQYF	TGTGCCAGCAGCTCACTGGACAGGGGAGAGACCCAGTACTTC
.	TRBV19	.	TRBJ1-5	CASSITTGENINQPQHF	TGTGCCAGTAGTATAACAACGGGGGAAAATATCAATCAGCCCCAGCATTTT
.	TRBV12-3/TRBV12-4	.	TRBJ1-1	CASRQQENTEAFF	TGTGCCAGCAGACAGCAGGAGAACACTGAAGCTTTCTTT
.	TRBV5-4	.	TRBJ1-2	CASSLPSTLYGYTF	TGTGCCAGCAGCTTGCCTTCGACTCTCTATGGCTACACCTTC
TRBD1	TRBV29-1	.	TRBJ1-1	CSVARQGKVTEAFF	TGCAGCGTGGCAAGACAGGGAAAGGTCACTGAAGCTTTCTTT
TRBD1	TRBV5-8	.	TRBJ1-5	CASRYRGSSNQPQHF	TGTGCCAGCAGGTACAGGGGATCTAGCAATCAGCCCCAGCATTTT
.	TRBV21-1	once	TRBJ2-3	CASSKLWTGGHWGTDTQYF	TGTGCCAGCAGCAAATTGTGGACAGGGGGCCATTGGGGCACAGATACGCAGTATTTT
TRBD1	TRBV9	.	TRBJ1-4	CASSVATGINEKLFF	TGTGCCAGCAGCGTCGCGACAGGGATTAATGAAAAACTGTTTTTT
TRBD1	TRBV24-1	once	TRBJ1-6	CATSDSFRGSYNSPLHF	TGTGCCACCAGTGATAGTTTCAGGGGGTCCTATAATTCACCCCTCCACTTT
.	TRBV3-1/TRBV3-2	.	TRBJ2-3	CASSPYTPPRDTQYF	TGTGCCAGCAGCCCATACACACCACCACGGGATACGCAGTATTTT
TRBD2	TRBV5-4	.	TRBJ2-3	CASSLLLAATTDTQYF	TGTGCCAGCAGCTTGCTCCTAGCGGCCACCACAGATACGCAGTATTTT
TRBD2	TRBV7-2	many	TRBJ2-7	CASSLGGSSGRIHEQYF	TGTGCCAGCAGCTTAGGGGGATCCAGCGGGAGAATCCACGAGCAGTACTTC
.	TRBV9	.	TRBJ2-3	CASSVGDSRRSTDTQYF	TGTGCCAGCAGCGTAGGGGACTCGCGGCGGAGCACAGATACGCAGTATTTT
.	TRBV11-2	.	TRBJ2-1	CASSLVPANEQFF	TGTGCCAGCAGCTTAGTACCGGCCAATGAGCAGTTCTTC
.	TRBV9	.	TRBJ2-1	CASSVSVAVHEQFF	TGTGCCAGCAGCGTATCGGTAGCTGTACATGAGCAGTTCTTC
.	TRBV27	.	TRBJ2-7	CASSLSLPGVEQYF	TGTGCCAGCAGCTTATCATTACCGGGAGTCGAGCAGTACTTC
.	TRBV5-1	.	TRBJ1-1	CASRMGTEAFF	TGCGCCAGCAGGATGGGAACTGAAGCTTTCTTT
TRBD2	TRBV27	.	TRBJ2-7	CASRGLAGSGEQYF	TGTGCCAGCAGAGGGCTAGCGGGATCGGGCGAGCAGTACTTC
TRBD1	TRBV28	once	TRBJ1-6	CASGGQGILANSPLHF	TGTGCCAGCGGCGGACAGGGGATCCTTGCCAATTCACCCCTCCACTTT
TRBD2	TRBV7-8	once	TRBJ2-5	CASSKNGGRGETQYF	TGTGCCAGCAGCAAAAACGGCGGGAGGGGAGAGACCCAGTACTTC
.	TRBV28	once	TRBJ2-1	CASSSLGGQFF	TGTGCCAGCAGTTCCCTAGGGGGGCAGTTCTTC
TRBD1	TRBV6-5	.	TRBJ1-2	CASSYRDRDSYGYTF	TGTGCCAGCAGTTACCGGGACAGGGATTCCTATGGCTACACCTTC
.	TRBV19	.	TRBJ1-3	CASSIYRGNTIYF	TGTGCCAGTAGTATCTATCGCGGAAACACCATATATTTT
.	TRBV25-1	.	TRBJ1-1	CASSEWGGADTEAFF	TGTGCCAGCAGTGAATGGGGGGGGGCCGACACTGAAGCTTTCTTT
.	TRBV3-1/TRBV3-2	.	TRBJ1-2	CASSQKGGDYGYTF	TGTGCCAGCAGCCAAAAAGGGGGGGACTATGGCTACACCTTC
TRBD1	TRBV19	.	TRBJ2-1	CASSIVTGVNNEQFF	TGTGCCAGTAGTATAGTAACAGGGGTGAACAATGAGCAGTTCTTC
.	TRBV30	.	TRBJ1-1	CAWRRQSMNTEAFF	TGTGCCTGGAGGAGGCAATCCATGAACACTGAAGCTTTCTTT
.	TRBV18	.	TRBJ1-2	CASSSGQLANYGYTF	TGTGCCAGCTCATCCGGACAGCTAGCTAACTATGGCTACACCTTC
TRBD1	TRBV19	.	TRBJ2-6	CASSRIGTGTFSGANVLTF	TGTGCCAGTAGCCGCATAGGGACAGGGACCTTCTCTGGGGCCAACGTCCTGACTTTC
.	TRBV9	once	TRBJ1-2	CASSSRTSTYGYTF	TGTGCCAGCAGCTCTCGGACAAGCACCTATGGCTACACCTTC
.	TRBV4-1	.	TRBJ2-7	CASSQDSFGNYEQYF	TGCGCCAGCAGCCAAGATTCGTTCGGTAACTACGAGCAGTACTTC
.	TRBV6-2/TRBV6-3	.	TRBJ1-1	CASSYSRGLGMNTEAFF	TGTGCCAGCAGTTACTCACGGGGTTTGGGGATGAACACTGAAGCTTTCTTT
TRBD1	TRBV2	.	TRBJ2-2	CASSADRDTGELFF	TGTGCCAGCAGTGCGGACAGGGACACCGGGGAGCTGTTTTTT
.	TRBV19	.	TRBJ1-5	CASSISGRGNQPQHF	TGTGCCAGTAGTATCTCCGGGAGGGGCAATCAGCCCCAGCATTTT
TRBD2	TRBV27	.	TRBJ2-5	CASSSGLAGLETQYF	TGTGCCAGCAGTTCGGGACTAGCGGGATTGGAGACCCAGTACTTC
TRBD1	TRBV7-2	.	TRBJ2-7	CASSTRQGSYEQYF	TGTGCCAGCAGCACCCGACAGGGCTCCTACGAGCAGTACTTC
.	TRBV4-2	.	TRBJ1-6	CASSQERGPGESPLHF	TGTGCCAGCAGCCAAGAAAGAGGCCCAGGAGAATCACCCCTCCACTTT
.	TRBV28	.	TRBJ1-5	CASSFDAYNQPQHF	TGTGCCAGCAGTTTCGACGCCTATAATCAGCCCCAGCATTTT
TRBD2	TRBV5-1	.	TRBJ2-5	CASSPYGLAESVDF	TGCGCCAGCAGCCCATACGGACTAGCCGAATCAGTAGACTTC